The 14 T cell receptor beta chains below all came from one sample that was sequenced in a study of T cells in women clearing cervical HPV infection. Produced via immunoSEQ multiplex PCR; TCRdb's table is partial and in-frame only. The table lists around 30,000 clones. Sequenced sample: blood buffy coat. Every receptor here comes from a woman aged 18 to 75 with a cervical HPV16 infection that either progressed to CIN3+ or cleared (not recorded which).

Concerning this clone itself: Read data end 3 residues before the CDR3 end; the end is taken from the germline J gene. V and J are TRBV30 and TRBJ2-4; D call uncertain. The germline V gene encodes CDR1 GTSNPN and CDR2 SVGIG (reference sequence). CDR3 size: 12 residues. The CDR3 loop reads CAWSVANYGQYF. The DNA read from the CDR3 is TGTGCCTGGAGTGTGGCTAACTATGGT.

Points on this clone: The read falls 3 residues short of the CDR3 end, and the missing part is taken from the germline J gene. The chain carries TRBV20-1 and TRBJ2-4; a possible D gene is TRBD1 (6 bases). This CDR3 is 15 amino acids long. Germline CDR1 DFQATT, CDR2 SNEGSKA (reference sequence). Trimming took off 3 bases at V and 5 bases at J, with 17 bases between the two ends. The CDR3 region is CSARSEQGWQNIQYF. The CDR3 DNA, read in part, is TGCAGTGCTAGGAGCGAACAGGGTTGGCAAAACATT.

Comments on this clone: The junction shows a germline mismatch at one end, possibly a read error. The CDR3 bases that were read are TGTGCCAGTAGCCCTAGGTCGTTGGCAGAGACG. Amino acid sequence: CASSPRSLAET. The CDR3 reads in full as CASSPRSLAETQYF. V gene TRBV19 combines with J gene TRBJ2-3; D not certain. With the read ending 3 residues before the CDR3 end, the germline J gene is used to fill in that end. Germline CDR1 and CDR2: LNHDA and SQIVND (reference sequence). This CDR3 comprises 14 residues. The variable domain in full, with the rest retrieved from reference TRBV19 and TRBJ2-3, is DGGITQSPKYLFRKEGQNVTLSCEQNLNHDAMYWYRQDPGQGLRLIYYSQIVNDFQKGDIAEGYSVSREKKESFPLTVTSAQKNPTAFYLCASSPRSLAETQYFGPGTRLTVL.

As to this clone: The read stops 3 residues short of the end of the CDR3; the missing end is completed from the germline J gene. This sequence joins TRBV14 and TRBJ2-2, with 7 bases identical to TRBD1. V was clipped by 5 bases and J by 4 bases; unmatched bases: 7. There are 15 residues in the CDR3. Germline assignment: CDR1 SGHDN and CDR2 FVKESK. The part of the CDR3 DNA that was read is TGTGCCAGCAGCTACGACAGGGTTAGCACCGGGGAG. Amino acids: CASSYDRVSTGE. The complete CDR3 sequence is CASSYDRVSTGELFF.

As concerns this clone: The sequence runs out 3 residues before the end of the CDR3; the remainder is reconstructed from the germline J gene. V is TRBV19 and J is TRBJ1-2; D is uncertain. The germline V and J ends were trimmed by 6 bases and 1 base, with 6 bases remaining between them. The CDR3 is made up of 12 amino acids. The germline V gene has CDR1 LNHDA and CDR2 SQIVND (reference sequence). CDR3 residues: CASRAVNYGYTF. Partial CDR3 DNA: TGTGCCAGTAGGGCAGTTAACTATGGC.

In the case of this clone: From the germline J gene comes the end of the CDR3, since the read stops 3 residues before it. The rearrangement uses TRBV6-1 and TRBJ1-4; D not resolved. Germline CDR1 and CDR2: MNHNS and SASEGT. This CDR3 comprises 17 residues. The CDR3 protein is CASSEGGQSSYNSPLFF. The sequenced part of the CDR3 DNA is TGTGCCAGCAGTGAAGGAGGGCAAAGCTCCTATAATTCACCA.

Concerning this clone: The CDR3 goes on 3 residues after the read ends, and that part is filled in from the germline J gene. This chain connects TRBV19 to TRBJ2-4; TRBD1 aligns across 9 bases. The length of the CDR3 is 13 residues. Per the germline V gene, CDR1 is LNHDA and CDR2 is SQIVND (reference sequence). CDR3: CASRGQGNQPQYF. The CDR3 DNA, read in part, is TGTGCCAGTAGGGGACAGGGTAATCAGCCT. The whole variable domain, filled in from reference TRBV19 and TRBJ2-4, reads DGGITQSPKYLFRKEGQNVTLSCEQNLNHDAMYWYRQDPGQGLRLIYYSQIVNDFQKGDIAEGYSVSREKKESFPLTVTSAQKNPTAFYLCASRGQGNQPQYFGAGTRLSVL.

As regards this clone: The CDR3 goes on 3 residues after the read ends, and that part is filled in from the germline J gene. This chain connects TRBV6-2 or TRBV6-3 to TRBJ2-1, with 9 bases identical to TRBD2. The CDR3 is 16 residues long. In germline, CDR1 is MNHEY, CDR2 SVGEGT. The ends lost 2 bases at V and 9 bases at J; junction bases unmatched: 11. CDR3 DNA (partial): TGTGCCAGCAGTTACGTCGCGGGGGGGAATTACGGTGAG. Amino acid sequence: CASSYVAGGNYGE. The whole CDR3 protein reads CASSYVAGGNYGEQFF.

Note on this clone: The CDR3 end lies 3 residues beyond the end of the read and is filled in from the germline J gene. This sequence joins TRBV20-1 and TRBJ2-7; 7 nucleotides align to TRBD1. Germline V gene sequence: CDR1 DFQATT, CDR2 SNEGSKA (reference sequence). The V gene end was trimmed by 3 bases and the J gene end by 0 bases; junction bases not matched to a gene: 23. The CDR3 is made up of 20 amino acids. CDR3 residues: CSARSHSRGQIIQYSYEQYF. Incomplete CDR3 DNA: TGCAGTGCTAGGTCCCACTCCCGGGGACAGATAATACAGTACTCCTACGAG.

To note about this clone: The read ends 3 residues early relative to the CDR3; the germline J gene fills the gap. V usage is TRBV2 and J usage is TRBJ1-6; TRBD1 agrees at 7 bases. V dropped 7 bases and J dropped 4; count of bases not matched to a gene: 4. The germline V gene encodes CDR1 SNHLY and CDR2 FYNNEI. The CDR3 is made up of 14 amino acids. The CDR3 protein is CASKGAAYNSPLHF. CDR3 bases read: TGTGCCAGCAAGGGGGCAGCGTATAATTCACCC.

Regarding this clone: The read gets to within 3 residues of the CDR3 end, and the germline J gene fills in the rest. The chain recombines TRBV2 with TRBJ1-5; D not resolved. The CDR3 runs 15 residues. Germline V gene data show CDR1 as SNHLY and CDR2 as FYNNEI. V shed 7 bases and J shed 3 bases, with 16 bases lying between them. The CDR3 is CASTEHATINQPQHF. The CDR3 DNA, read in part, is TGTGCCAGCACCGAGCATGCGACAATCAATCAGCCC.

Concerning this clone: The sequenced fragment ends 3 residues before the CDR3 boundary, so the rest is inferred from the germline J gene. The chain links TRBV4-1 to TRBJ1-1, with TRBD1 identical over 8 bases. This CDR3 is 14 amino acids long. V shed 2 bases, J shed 4 bases, and the junction held 3 bases outside the gene matches. Germline V gene sequence: CDR1 MGHRA, CDR2 YSYEKL. Here the CDR3 reads CASSQNTGGTEAFF. The CDR3 DNA, read in part, is TGCGCCAGCAGCCAAAATACAGGGGGCACTGAA.

Worth noting for this clone: The CDR3 end falls 3 residues outside the read, so it is completed with the germline J gene. The chain recombines TRBV19 with TRBJ1-2, with 7 bases identical to TRBD1. Germline V lookup: CDR1 LNHDA, CDR2 SQIVND (reference sequence). The CDR3 loop spans 13 amino acids. Incomplete CDR3 DNA: TGTGCCAGTTCCCTACAGACAGGGTACGAC. The encoded protein is CASSLQTGYD. Given in full, the CDR3 is CASSLQTGYDYTF.

A remark on this clone: From the germline J gene comes the end of the CDR3, since the read stops 3 residues before it. V and J are TRBV4-2 and TRBJ2-1, with D possibly TRBD2 on 7 matching bases. The length of the CDR3 is 17 residues. V dropped 4 bases and J dropped 9 bases, with 25 bases sitting between them. From germline, CDR1 is LGHNA and CDR2 YNFKEQ. The DNA read from the CDR3 is TGTGCCAGCAGCCCTGGCGTCGGGGCGGGGGCGGGGGCTGAG. Its protein is CASSPGVGAGAGAE. The whole CDR3 sequence is CASSPGVGAGAGAEQFF.